The sequence of this T cell receptor beta chain was determined in a study of patients and donors after allogeneic stem cell transplantation (dated by TCRdb to 2020 to 2022). Note on this clonotype: Its antigen is unknown. No base-level quality is on record; no much larger clone is a single base apart.

Library method: RT-PCR. TCRdb records NextSeq 550 as the sequencer. The public reads were reprocessed in TCRdb via fastp at Q25 and MiXCR, keeping in-frame beta chains. Rows merge per CDR3 protein into single entries with the most common DNA and genes. The sample data list 400,000 to 450,000 distinct CDR3 sequences, and about a sixth of these were observed just once. The ten largest clonotypes hold less than 9.5% of the sample. The CDR3 covers 14 residues, taking in both the cysteine and the phenylalanine. CDR3 DNA is the only sequence kept; it has 42 bases, read in frame from the first base. Between the V and J ends, shortened by 1 base and 4 bases respectively, the junction contains 8 bases. The germline V gene encodes CDR1 SGHTA and CDR2 FQGNSA.

The V and J segments used are TRBV7-2 and TRBJ1-5, with no reliable assignment of the D segment. The source of this sequence is a human donor who was either an allogeneic HSCT recipient or a stem cell or donor lymphocyte infusion donor (not recorded which). It is not recorded whose cells these are; they may come from a transplant donor. Sample: blood, either unsorted or a sorted T cell fraction (not recorded which). Here is the DNA: TGTGCCAGCAGCTTAGGGACCTTTAATCAGCCCCAGCATTTT. It specifies CASSLGTFNQPQHF.